This T cell receptor beta chain was captured in a study of cytotoxic CD8 clonotypes in ibrutinib-treated CLL. Study-level information: Researchers reported 11 relapsed/refractory and 15 treatment-naive patients, roughly 17 of them IGHV unmutated. Response samples were taken after a median of approximately 12 months on treatment, range 6 to 36.

Germline V gene data show CDR1 as KGHSH and CDR2 as LQKENI. Unmatched junction bases numbered 9, after V lost 2 bases and J lost 2 bases. This CDR3 is 16 amino acids long. T cells were sequenced at a targeted depth of 1 in 200,000 to 1 in 1 million. The protocol was immunoSEQ multiplex PCR, while the TCRdb copy is restricted to in-frame clones and leaves out a portion. Of about 140,000 clones listed, about 70% are singletons. Overall study findings and caveats: Clonotypes that were public were uncommon, and they contracted or stayed stable on treatment.

This clone is classed as medium-sized. Its antigen is not known. This sequence was found in a human donor with chronic lymphocytic leukemia. This chain joins TRBV18 and TRBJ2-7; 7 bases are shared with TRBD1. Sequencing was performed on PBMCs, taken after 24 months of ibrutinib treatment. This CDR3 is CASSPVRWDRAYEQYF. CDR3 nucleotide sequence: TGTGCCAGCTCACCAGTTCGGTGGGACAGAGCCTACGAGCAGTACTTC.